Sequencing of this TCR beta chain was carried out in a study of CD8 T cells in ankylosing spondylitis. TCRdb reanalysed the 5' RACE reads using MiXCR and keeps one entry per CDR3 protein. The sample lists approximately 440,000 distinct CDR3 sequences, about 15% occurring once. With respect to this clonotype: The antigen is unknown.

Study conclusions and caveats: Ankylosing spondylitis blood appeared to be characterized by a TCR beta motif of eight highly homologous variants. Relatively rare in peripheral blood, disease-linked clones were also CD8+.

The CDR3 totals 17 residues. Trimming cost V 2 bases and J 4 bases, with 20 bases left between them. Germline CDR1 SGHTA, CDR2 FQGTGA. The J gene is TRBJ1-2, the V gene TRBV7-3; maybe TRBD1 (6 bases). What was sequenced was blood, either unsorted or a sorted T cell fraction (not recorded which). The sequence was collected from a male donor with ankylosing spondylitis. CDR3 amino acids: CASSLGGGRRDLYGYTF. The CDR3 DNA is TGTGCCAGCAGCTTAGGTGGGGGCCGCCGGGACCTCTATGGCTACACCTTC.